The rows below give T cell receptor beta chains drawn from one sample of a study of T cell changes during pregnancy in multiple sclerosis. Generated by immunoSEQ multiplex PCR, the TCRdb table keeps only in-frame clones and is missing some. Among tens of thousands of clones listed, about 92% were seen once. Sample: peripheral blood, taken after pregnancy. The source is a female donor with multiple sclerosis, enrolled in a pregnancy study. CDR3s include the opening cysteine and the closing phenylalanine or tryptophan. Fields, in order: J gene, clone size, D gene, V gene, CDR3 DNA, CDR3 protein. A D gene is named only where the DNA matches it firmly. Rows may omit the clone size; those that give it use once, few, many or a size class.

>TRBJ1-1|NA|NA|TRBV11-1
TGTGCCAGCAGCTTGGGGAACAGGGCGCACACTGAAGCTTTCTTT
CASSLGNRAHTEAFF
>TRBJ2-3|NA|NA|TRBV19
TGTGCCAGTAGTATAGTGGGGGCCAGCACAGATACGCAGTATTTT
CASSIVGASTDTQYF
>TRBJ1-2|once|TRBD1|TRBV5-1
TGCGCCAGCAGCTCCAACCTGGGGCCGGGACAGGGTTCCTATGGCTACACCTTC
CASSSNLGPGQGSYGYTF
>TRBJ1-2|once|NA|TRBV28
TGTGCCAGCAGTTTATCGCCGGTTCCGGCTAACTATGGCTACACCTTC
CASSLSPVPANYGYTF
>TRBJ2-5|NA|NA|TRBV5-6
TGTGCCAGCAGCCGTTATAAAGAGACCCAGTACTTC
CASSRYKETQYF
>TRBJ2-5|NA|TRBD2|TRBV6-5
TGTGCCAGCAGTTACTCGACTAGCGGGGGGGAGACCCAGTACTTC
CASSYSTSGGETQYF
>TRBJ2-3|NA|TRBD2|TRBV11-2
TGTGCCAGCAGCCGGACTAGCAGCACAGATACGCAGTATTTT
CASSRTSSTDTQYF
>TRBJ2-3|NA|NA|TRBV5-1
TGCGCCAGCAGCTTGGAGGGGTCTGTTTCAGATACGCAGTATTTT
CASSLEGSVSDTQYF
>TRBJ2-5|NA|NA|TRBV7-3
TGTGCCAGCAGCCCGCCGGGGGACCGAAAAGAGACCCAGTACTTC
CASSPPGDRKETQYF
>TRBJ1-4|NA|NA|TRBV5-1
TGCGCCAGCAGCTCCCGGGGAGGGTTTAATGAAAAACTGTTTTTT
CASSSRGGFNEKLFF
>TRBJ1-2|NA|NA|TRBV6-6
TGTGCCAGCAGTTACCTTCTCGGGGAAAACTATGGCTACACCTTC
CASSYLLGENYGYTF
>TRBJ1-3|NA|TRBD1|TRBV19
TGTGCCAGTAGTATATCGGACAGGGTAATCTCTGGAAACACCATATATTTT
CASSISDRVISGNTIYF
>TRBJ1-2|NA|TRBD1|TRBV7-8
TGTGCCAGCAGCTTAGGTGTCCAGGGGGCTGTAGGTGGCTACACCTTC
CASSLGVQGAVGGYTF
>TRBJ1-1|NA|TRBD1|TRBV5-1
TGCGCCAGCAGCCGCGGGACAGGACTAACTGAAGCTTTCTTT
CASSRGTGLTEAFF
>TRBJ1-1|NA|NA|TRBV5-1
TGCGCCAGCAGAACTGGGGGCGAGAACACTGAAGCTTTCTTT
CASRTGGENTEAFF
>TRBJ1-2|NA|TRBD1|TRBV6-4
TGTGCCAGCAAACAGGGGCAAGGCAACTATGGCTACACCTTC
CASKQGQGNYGYTF
>TRBJ2-1|NA|NA|TRBV4-3
TGCGCCAGCAGCGTAGGGGTGCAGTTCTTC
CASSVGVQFF